Reported below is one T cell receptor beta chain. Its specificity is unknown. This sample was included in a study of T cell responses to AZD1222 COVID-19 vaccine. Overall study findings and caveats: Reportedly, nearly half the spike-specific TCRs target unmutated variant regions. Repertoires were obtained only post-peak T cell response.

Assay: immunoSEQ multiplex PCR; the TCRdb copy retains only in-frame clones and omits some. Of fewer than 90,000 clones detected, around nine tenths appear once; the ten largest clones hold under 13%. Germline V gene lookup returns CDR1 SGHRS and CDR2 YFSETQ. The J segment lost 6 bases and the V segment lost 0 bases, leaving 19 bases of the junction unmatched. The CDR3 covers 19 residues. The clonotype comes from an adult in good health. The rearrangement uses TRBV5-1 and TRBJ1-2; 8 bases map to TRBD1. The sequencing used peripheral blood, collected on day 0 of AZD1222 vaccination. In DNA, the CDR3 is TGCGCCAGCAGCTTGGCCCAACCGGGGGCAGGGGGCGCGTCTAATGGCTACACCTTC. Residues: CASSLAQPGAGGASNGYTF.